A single sample is the source of the 30 T cell receptor beta chains below, sequenced in a study of CD8+CD57+ T cells in acquired aplastic anemia. Genomic DNA, the template, was used for profiling of the TCR beta VDJ and CDR3. TCRdb reprocessed the reads via MiXCR and lists one record per CDR3 protein. The sample holds fewer than 200,000 distinct CDR3 sequences; 35% to 55% are singletons and the top ten take 1.1%. The source material was sorted CD4+, CD8+, or CD8+CD57+ T cells (not recorded which) from PBMCs. The receptors here all came from a human donor in good health.

The CDR3 reads CASSLAYTQETQYF. In nucleotides, the CDR3 is TGTGCCAGCAGCTTAGCATACACTCAAGAGACCCAGTACTTC. The chain joins TRBV7-8 to TRBJ2-5; D is undetermined. Germline loops: CDR1 SGHVS, CDR2 FQNEAQ. V dropped 0 bases and J dropped 2 bases, with 7 bases sitting between them. This CDR3 is built from 14 residues. The entire variable domain, with the rest obtained from reference TRBV7-8 and TRBJ2-5, is as follows: GAGVSQSPRYKVAKRGQDVALRCDPISGHVSLFWYQQALGQGPEFLTYFQNEAQLDKSGLPSDRFFAERPEGSVSTLKIQRTQQEDSAVYLCASSLAYTQETQYFGPGTRLLVL.

This clonotype was counted between two and nine times. The V gene is TRBV18, the J gene TRBJ2-3; maybe TRBD2 (5 bases). Between the trimmed V and J ends, which lost 0 bases and 2 bases, there was a span of 9 bases. Germline-derived CDR1 and CDR2 are KGHSH and LQKENI. The CDR3 extends over 15 amino acids. The CDR3 bases are TGTGCCAGCTCACCACCGGCTAGCCCCACAGATACGCAGTATTTT. This translates into CASSPPASPTDTQYF.

The chain employs TRBV7-2 and TRBJ1-2; possibly TRBD1 for D (5 bases). Trimming removed 4 bases from V and 12 bases from J, with 21 bases in between. The germline CDR1 and CDR2 sequences are SGHTA and FQGNSA. CDR3 length equals 14 residues. The CDR3 region has the DNA TGTGCCAGCAGCTGGGGGATGCCAGGAGGTGGAAACACCTTC. Residues: CASSWGMPGGGNTF.

This clonotype was picked up a small number of times. CDR3 nucleotide sequence: TGTGCCAGCATTAGGGGGACGGCCAACACTGAAGCTTTCTTT. Encoded protein: CASIRGTANTEAFF. The V and J genes are TRBV6-2 or TRBV6-3 and TRBJ1-1; tentatively, D is TRBD1 (6 bases). V shed 7 bases and J shed 2 bases, with 14 bases lying between them. The V gene's germline CDR1 is MNHEY and CDR2 SVGEGT. The CDR3 totals 14 residues.

The chain combines TRBV24-1 with TRBJ2-5; 8 nucleotides line up with TRBD2. Germline V lookup: CDR1 KGHDR, CDR2 SFDVKD. V lost 11 bases and J lost 4; bases outside the gene matches: 14. The CDR3 extends over 15 amino acids. The CDR3 loop reads CASSLLAGGGETQYF. CDR3 DNA: TGTGCCAGCAGCCTCCTAGCGGGCGGAGGAGAGACCCAGTACTTC.

Here the CDR3 reads CSVEGHRNTEAFF. CDR3 DNA: TGCAGCGTTGAAGGACACAGGAACACTGAAGCTTTCTTT. V gene TRBV29-1 combines with J gene TRBJ1-1, with D hard to call. Germline V gene sequence: CDR1 SQVTM, CDR2 ANQGSEA. Trimming left V 1 base short and J 1 base short, with 7 bases between. This CDR3 contains 13 residues.

The rearrangement links TRBV6-5 to TRBJ2-7; possible D gene TRBD1, 6 bases. Deletions cut 2 bases from V and 2 bases from J, with 16 bases between. The CDR3 loop spans 16 amino acids. Germline CDR1 is MNHEY and CDR2 is SVGAGI. Written as DNA, the CDR3 is TGTGCCAGCAGTTACCTGAGGACAGTTGGAACCTACGAGCAGTACTTC. It specifies CASSYLRTVGTYEQYF.

Details on this clonotype: Relative to the germline gene, one junction end is altered; a read error may explain this. The chain carries TRBV20-1 and TRBJ1-6, with TRBD1 matching 9 bases. The V gene's germline CDR1 is DFQATT and CDR2 SNEGSKA (reference sequence). CDR3 size: 18 residues. The CDR3, as DNA: TGCAGTGCTAGAGATACGGGACAGGGCAGTTCCTATAATTCACCTCTCCACTTT. Protein sequence: CSARDTGQGSSYNSPLHF.

J is TRBJ2-7 and V is TRBV15; no definite D call. Trimming shortened V by 3 bases and J by 3 bases, and 3 bases separated the two germline ends. The CDR3 extends over 11 amino acids. Germline V gives CDR1 LNHNV, CDR2 YYDKDF (reference sequence). CDR3 DNA sequence: TGTGCCACCAGCAGCAGCTACGAGCAGTACTTC. This encodes CATSSSYEQYF.

The chain joins TRBV4-2 to TRBJ2-4, with 9 nucleotides matching TRBD1. The germline gives CDR1 LGHNA, CDR2 YNFKEQ. The CDR3 consists of 15 residues. The junction had 8 bases not matched to a gene; V was cut back by 4 bases and J by 7 bases. DNA of the CDR3: TGTGCCAGCAGCCTTACCGGGACAGGGAAGAACATTCAGTACTTC. Its protein product is CASSLTGTGKNIQYF.

This sequence joins TRBV15 and TRBJ2-1, with 12 positions matching TRBD2. Looked up from germline, CDR1 is LNHNV and CDR2 is YYDKDF (reference sequence). The length of the CDR3 is 15 residues. Trimming at V came to 3 bases and at J to 8 bases, leaving 5 bases not matched to a gene. The CDR3 DNA sequence: TGTGCCACCAGCAGGGCGACTAGCGGGAGAGATGAGCAGTTCTTC. Its translation is CATSRATSGRDEQFF.

The chain has TRBV29-1 and TRBJ2-2; TRBD2 aligns across 10 bases. The J segment lost 6 bases and the V segment lost 7 bases, leaving 2 bases of the junction unmatched. Germline CDR1 and CDR2: SQVTM and ANQGSEA. CDR3 length equals 12 residues. The CDR3 coding sequence is TGCAGCGGTAGCGGGGGGCCCGGGGAGCTGTTTTTT. Translation gives CSGSGGPGELFF.

This clonotype was seen a handful of times. The chain carries TRBV3-1 and TRBJ2-3, with 7 bases fitting TRBD2. V lost 8 bases, J lost 7 bases, and 15 bases stayed unmatched. The length of the CDR3 is 15 residues. Germline V gene sequence: CDR1 LGHDT, CDR2 YNNKEL (reference sequence). CDR3 protein: CASGGRLAEGHTQYF. DNA for the CDR3: TGTGCCAGCGGCGGTCGGCTAGCGGAGGGTCATACGCAGTATTTT.

Many counts were recorded for this clonotype. The chain recombines TRBV7-2 with TRBJ1-2; tentative D call: TRBD1 (6 bases). The germline V and J ends were trimmed by 5 bases and 3 bases, with 19 bases remaining between them. Germline-derived CDR1 and CDR2 are SGHTA and FQGNSA. CDR3 length: 16 amino acids. In DNA, the CDR3 is TGTGCCAGCAGCCCCAAAGTCGGGACAAGACACTATGGCTACACCTTC. Residues: CASSPKVGTRHYGYTF.

The DNA for the CDR3 is TGTGCCAGCAGCCGAGTGGGGGGCGGCAATGGCTACACCTTC. Translating gives CASSRVGGGNGYTF. The genes are TRBV3-1 and TRBJ1-2; D possibly corresponds to TRBD1 (6 bases). The CDR3 length is 14 residues. Germline CDR1 and CDR2: LGHDT and YNNKEL (reference sequence). Trimming stripped 4 bases from V and 6 bases from J, with 15 bases between.

In its sample, this clonotype was seen many times. The chain is built from TRBV20-1 and TRBJ2-7, with 9 bases identical to TRBD1. V lost 3 bases to trimming and J lost 1 base; unmatched junction nucleotides: 7. The CDR3 loop spans 15 amino acids. Germline V lookup: CDR1 DFQATT, CDR2 SNEGSKA (reference sequence). The CDR3 coding sequence is TGCAGTGCTAGCTTCGGGACAGGGCCTTCCTACGAGCAGTACTTC. It codes for CSASFGTGPSYEQYF.

This clonotype occurred many times. This chain links TRBV4-1 with TRBJ1-3; D unresolved. Germline CDR1 MGHRA, CDR2 YSYEKL. V lost 0 bases, J lost 2 bases, and 11 bases lay in between. The CDR3 is 16 residues long. The CDR3 coding sequence is TGCGCCAGCAGCCAAGATATGGCGGGTCCTGGAAACACCATATATTTT. It specifies CASSQDMAGPGNTIYF.

This chain joins TRBV20-1 and TRBJ2-1; 8 positions match TRBD2. This CDR3 region has 14 residues. Germline CDR1 and CDR2: DFQATT and SNEGSKA (reference sequence). The J segment lost 9 bases and the V segment lost 5 bases, leaving 12 bases of the junction unmatched. The CDR3 DNA follows: TGCAGTGCTGTAGGACTAGCTGGGGTTGTTGAGCAGTTCTTC. It yields the protein CSAVGLAGVVEQFF.

The rearrangement links TRBV7-6 to TRBJ2-2; the D gene is possibly TRBD2 (5 bases). Germline CDR1 is SGHVS and CDR2 is FNYEAQ. This CDR3 contains 15 residues. V shed 1 base and J shed 6 bases, with 12 bases lying between them. CDR3 in DNA: TGTGCCAGCAGCTTAGGGACGGGAAGGGCCGGGGAGCTGTTTTTT. As protein: CASSLGTGRAGELFF.

This clonotype was detected many times. This chain connects TRBV28 to TRBJ2-7; D might be TRBD2 (5 bases). This CDR3 contains 13 residues. V was cut by 8 bases and J by 4 bases, with 15 bases left in between. Per germline, CDR1 MDHEN and CDR2 SYDVKM. This chain's CDR3 is CASRGSPTYEQYF. The CDR3 coding sequence is TGTGCCAGCCGCGGGTCCCCCACATACGAGCAGTACTTC.

This clonotype was observed at least ten times. The chain links TRBV29-1 to TRBJ1-1; 7 bases line up with TRBD1. V was pared by 2 bases and J by 4 bases, with 7 bases of the junction left unmatched. CDR1 is SQVTM, CDR2 ANQGSEA, per germline. This CDR3 is built from 14 residues. CDR3 DNA sequence: TGCAGCGTTGAATCCGGGACAGTTACCACTGAAGCTTTCTTT. Translating it yields CSVESGTVTTEAFF. Together with reference TRBV29-1 and TRBJ1-1, the CDR3 gives the full variable domain: SAVISQKPSRDICQRGTSLTIQCQVDSQVTMMFWYRQQPGQSLTLIATANQGSEATYESGFVIDKFPISRPNLTFSTLTVSNMSPEDSSIYLCSVESGTVTTEAFFGQGTRLTVV.

This clonotype has a count of ten or more. The chain employs TRBV30 and TRBJ1-2; 8 nucleotides line up with TRBD1. The germline V gene has CDR1 GTSNPN and CDR2 SVGIG (reference sequence). The V and J ends lost 5 bases and 4 bases, in that order; junction bases with no gene match: 9. The CDR3 is 14 residues long. In DNA, the CDR3 is TGTGCCTGGTGGAGGGGCAGGGGGCTCTATGGCTACACCTTC. Translated, it gives CAWWRGRGLYGYTF.

As for this clonotype: An end of the junction does not agree with germline; a read error may underlie this. The J gene is TRBJ1-1, the V gene TRBV7-9; tentatively, D is TRBD1 (5 bases). This CDR3 spans 15 amino acids. CDR1 SEHNR and CDR2 FQNEAQ come from the germline V gene (reference sequence). The CDR3 DNA follows: TGTGCCAGCAGGACGACAGAACCAACGAACAGTGAAGCTTTCTTT. Encoded protein: CASRTTEPTNSEAFF.

This clonotype was found many times. The chain couples TRBV12-3 or TRBV12-4 to TRBJ2-3, with D unresolved. The CDR3 has 18 residues. V lost 7 bases, J lost 3 bases, and 26 bases lay in between. CDR3 loop: CASNKRWVVTLGTDTQYF. CDR3 bases: TGTGCCAGCAACAAAAGGTGGGTGGTTACTCTGGGGACAGATACGCAGTATTTT.

Many counts were recorded for this clonotype. The chain has TRBV20-1 and TRBJ2-7; perhaps D is TRBD1 or TRBD2 (5 bases each). CDR3 length: 11 amino acids. Germline CDR1 is DFQATT and CDR2 is SNEGSKA (reference sequence). The germline V and J ends were trimmed by 7 bases and 2 bases, with 9 bases remaining between them. The DNA for the CDR3 is TGCAGTGGGGGGTTTGCCTACGAGCAGTACTTC. It yields the protein CSGGFAYEQYF.

Many counts were recorded for this clonotype. V and J are TRBV12-3 or TRBV12-4 and TRBJ1-1; the D gene is possibly TRBD1 (6 bases). The CDR3 is 13 residues long. V dropped 7 bases and J dropped 10 bases, with 19 bases sitting between them. The CDR3 coding sequence is TGTGCCAGCACCCCGACAGGCCGTCTGTCAGCTTTCTTT. Its protein is CASTPTGRLSAFF.

This clonotype was seen ten or more times. This chain connects TRBV7-3 to TRBJ1-1; no definite D call. Germline CDR1 is SGHTA and CDR2 is FQGTGA. V lost 4 bases and J lost 6, with 12 bases in between. The CDR3 sequence is 13 residues long. The CDR3 bases are TGTGCCAGCAGCTCGCTCCCGGGGTCTGAAGCTTTCTTT. This sequence encodes CASSSLPGSEAFF.

At least ten counts were recorded for this clonotype. CDR3 protein: CASSVEGAENSPLHF. CDR3 sequence (DNA): TGTGCCAGCAGCGTAGAAGGGGCGGAGAATTCACCCCTCCACTTT. The rearrangement joins TRBV9 to TRBJ1-6; possible D gene TRBD1, 5 bases. This CDR3 is built from 15 residues. V gave up 0 bases and J gave up 7 bases, with 11 bases separating them. In germline, CDR1 is SGDLS, CDR2 YYNGEE.

The V gene is TRBV20-1, the J gene TRBJ2-7; 9 bases align to TRBD2. V gave up 5 bases and J gave up 5 bases; unmatched junction bases: 10. The germline V gene encodes CDR1 DFQATT and CDR2 SNEGSKA (reference sequence). This CDR3 region has 14 residues. The CDR3 nucleotides read TGCAGTGCTCCTTTAGCGGGAGTGGGCCACGAGCAGTACTTC. Translated, it gives CSAPLAGVGHEQYF.

Comment on this clonotype: A read error may account for a junction end that differs from germline. The V and J genes are TRBV29-1 and TRBJ1-2; D is perhaps TRBD1 (6 bases). Germline V gives CDR1 SQVTM, CDR2 ANQGSEA. This CDR3 has 10 amino acids. The DNA of the CDR3 is TGCTTCGCAGGGGATAATGGCTGCACCTTC. It specifies CFAGDNGCTF.